This T cell receptor (beta chain) was retrieved from a study of blood T cells in healthy people across ages. The second PCR ran roughly 6 to 11 cycles with a sample-barcoded 5' primer and J-beta primers. TCRdb ran MiXCR on the 5' RACE reads and lists one entry per CDR3 protein. The sample has about 1.5 million distinct CDR3 sequences, under 55% seen once; the top ten hold under 5%. Points from the study as a whole: Roughly linear declines in TCR beta diversity per million T cells occurred with age.

Comment on this clonotype: Antigen: not known.

Samples each yielded at least 5 micrograms of total RNA. The clonotype was recovered from a woman aged 18 to 35 in good health. Input material: blood.

The CDR3 reads CASSLHMGTPGYGYTF. CDR3 in DNA: TGTGCCAGCAGCTTACATATGGGGACCCCCGGCTATGGCTACACCTTC. The chain carries TRBV7-9 and TRBJ1-2; perhaps TRBD1 as D (5 bases). With 2 bases removed from V and 4 bases from J, the gap between germline ends came to 17 bases. Germline CDR1 is SEHNR and CDR2 is FQNEAQ (reference sequence). CDR3 length: 16 residues.